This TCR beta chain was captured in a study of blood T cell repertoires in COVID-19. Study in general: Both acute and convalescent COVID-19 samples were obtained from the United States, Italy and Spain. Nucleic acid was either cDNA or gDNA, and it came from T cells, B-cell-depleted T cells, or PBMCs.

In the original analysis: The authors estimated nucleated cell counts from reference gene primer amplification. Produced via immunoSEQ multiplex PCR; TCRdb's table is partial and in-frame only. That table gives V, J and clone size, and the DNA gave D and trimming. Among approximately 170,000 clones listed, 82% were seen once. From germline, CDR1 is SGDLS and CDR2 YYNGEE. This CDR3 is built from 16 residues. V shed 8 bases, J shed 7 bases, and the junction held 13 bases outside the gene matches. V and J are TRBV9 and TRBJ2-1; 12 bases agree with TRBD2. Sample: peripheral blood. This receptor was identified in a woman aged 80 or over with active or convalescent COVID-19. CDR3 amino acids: CASSRWASGRDNEQFF. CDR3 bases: TGTGCCAGTTCGAGATGGGCTAGCGGGAGGGATAATGAGCAGTTCTTC.